Detailed here is one TCR beta chain. The antigen remains undetermined. The record originates from a study of cytomegalovirus exposure and HLA in healthy donors. Study-wide results and caveats: Reports indicated that the classifier achieved high specificity and sensitivity in diagnosing cytomegalovirus status.

The V and J ends lost 1 base and 6 bases respectively, with 8 bases between them. The CDR3 is 13 residues long. Germline V gives CDR1 SGHAT, CDR2 FQNNGV. The repertoire was sequenced with immunoSEQ multiplex PCR; TCRdb's copy has only in-frame clones and lacks some. The repertoire holds 170,000 or so clones, about 85% seen once, with around a sixth in the top ten. The sequence derives from a man aged 18 to 29 in good health and CMV-seropositive. What was sequenced was PBMCs. J is TRBJ2-3 and V is TRBV11-2; D may be TRBD2 (6 bases). CDR3 in DNA: TGTGCCAGCAGCTTAGTCCGGGGGGATACGCAGTATTTT. It is translated as CASSLVRGDTQYF. The complete variable domain, with remaining parts taken from reference TRBV11-2 and TRBJ2-3, reads EAGVAQSPRYKIIEKRQSVAFWCNPISGHATLYWYQQILGQGPKLLIQFQNNGVVDDSQLPKDRFSAERLKGVDSTLKIQPAKLEDSAVYLCASSLVRGDTQYFGPGTRLTVL.